The text below deals with one T cell receptor (beta chain). Antigen specificity is unknown. TCRdb's copy holds only in-frame clones and misses some; the assay was immunoSEQ multiplex PCR. The top ten hold more than 1.5% of the sample, which has around 70,000 clones, about 90% seen once. This sample stems from a study of CD4 T cells in relation to SARS-CoV-2 and coronaviruses. Study-level points and caveats: Each donor contributed either pre-pandemic or post-infection samples, not both. In roughly two thirds of donors, memory CD4+ clonotypes crossrecognized SARS-CoV-2 and at least one common cold coronavirus spike. No crossreactivity against non-spike viral proteins was tested here.

Germline V CDR1 and CDR2: SGDLS, YYNGEE. J lost 6 bases, V lost 4 bases, and 6 bases had no gene match. This CDR3 spans 15 amino acids. Before the COVID-19 pandemic, during about 2011-2018, CD4+ T cells were taken from unexposed donors. Naive and memory CD4+ T cells were separated from cryopreserved PBMCs. The chain links TRBV9 to TRBJ1-6, with 8 bases matching TRBD1. The sample taken for sequencing was memory CD4+ T cells from PBMCs. This TCR came from a human donor in good health. The CDR3 protein is CASSIRTGSNSPLHF. The CDR3 DNA sequence: TGTGCCAGCAGCATAAGGACAGGGTCTAATTCACCCCTCCACTTT.